The 28 T cell receptor beta chains listed next were all sequenced from one sample in a study of blood T cell repertoires in COVID-19. Some clones are missing from TCRdb's copy, which holds only in-frame ones; the method was immunoSEQ multiplex PCR. The data contain about 140,000 clones, more than 65% of them seen just once; the ten biggest clones take up approximately 3.9%. Sequencing was done on a sample of peripheral blood. The receptor set was obtained from a woman aged 55-70 years with acute or convalescent COVID-19.

This chain links TRBV11-3 with TRBJ2-5, with a possible D match to TRBD2 (5 bases). The ends were cut back, 0 bases at V and 3 bases at J, with 8 bases in the middle. Germline V gene sequence: CDR1 SGHNT, CDR2 YENEEA. CDR3 size: 14 residues. The CDR3 region has the DNA TGTGCCAGCAGCTTAGATCACGGGAAAGAGACCCAGTACTTC. Translation: CASSLDHGKETQYF.

This rearrangement joins TRBV7-9 to TRBJ2-7, with TRBD2 identical over 11 bases. The CDR3 has 16 amino acids. CDR1 and CDR2 (germline): SEHNR, FQNEAQ (reference sequence). V lost 3 bases, J lost 6 bases, and 10 bases stayed unmatched. CDR3 sequence (DNA): TGTGCCAGCAGCTTGGACCTAGCGGGAGGTGGAGGCGAGCAGTACTTC. It translates to CASSLDLAGGGGEQYF. The variable domain in full, with the rest retrieved from reference TRBV7-9 and TRBJ2-7, is DTGVSQNPRHKITKRGQNVTFRCDPISEHNRLYWYRQTLGQGPEFLTYFQNEAQLEKSRLLSDRFSAERPKGSFSTLEIQRTEQGDSAMYLCASSLDLAGGGGEQYFGPGTRLTVT.

A few counts support this clone. CDR3 sequence: CASSQTGSGEKLFF. The DNA for the CDR3 is TGCGCCAGCAGCCAGACAGGGTCGGGAGAAAAACTGTTTTTT. This chain uses TRBV5-1 with TRBJ1-4; 7 positions match TRBD1. V shed 4 bases and J 8 bases; nucleotides not matched to a gene: 8. The CDR3 totals 14 residues. Germline-derived CDR1 and CDR2 are SGHRS and YFSETQ.

The chain carries TRBV29-1 and TRBJ1-4; 11 positions agree with TRBD1. This CDR3 is 12 amino acids long. Germline lookup yields CDR1 SQVTM and CDR2 ANQGSEA. After removal of 7 bases from V and 8 bases from J, the junction contained 3 bases not matched to a gene. The CDR3 sequence: CSARDRGEKLFF. CDR3 DNA sequence: TGCAGCGCCCGGGACAGGGGGGAAAAACTGTTTTTT.

The chain uses TRBV11-1 and TRBJ2-1; TRBD2 agrees at 9 bases. With 2 bases clipped from V and 2 bases from J, the junction kept 1 base outside the gene matches. Germline V gene data show CDR1 as SGHAT and CDR2 as FQDESV (reference sequence). The CDR3 runs 15 residues. The CDR3 DNA follows: TGTGCCAGCAGCTTATTAGCGGGAGCCTACAATGAGCAGTTCTTC. This encodes CASSLLAGAYNEQFF.

The J gene is TRBJ2-7, the V gene TRBV11-1; D gene ambiguous. V was cut by 1 base and J by 0 bases, with 10 bases left in between. Per germline, CDR1 SGHAT and CDR2 FQDESV (reference sequence). The length of the CDR3 is 15 residues. As DNA, the CDR3 is TGTGCCAGCAGCTTAGGTCAGTCCAGCTCCTACGAGCAGTACTTC. Translated: CASSLGQSSSYEQYF.

The V call is TRBV11-2, the J call TRBJ2-7; D unresolved. The CDR3 runs 14 residues. The germline CDR1 and CDR2 sequences are SGHAT and FQNNGV. Trimming took 3 bases from V and 2 from J, leaving 11 bases between them. DNA of the CDR3: TGTGCCAGCAGCTTTAGCCCGATTCCCTACGAGCAGTACTTC. This gives the protein CASSFSPIPYEQYF.

This clone was observed a single time. The chain joins TRBV28 to TRBJ1-1; D gene unclear. The germline V gene has CDR1 MDHEN and CDR2 SYDVKM. There are 13 residues in the CDR3. Trimming pared 2 bases from V and 1 base from J, leaving 5 bases between. In DNA form, the CDR3 reads TGTGCCAGCAGTTTAGTGAGGAACACTGAAGCTTTCTTT. Translation: CASSLVRNTEAFF.

The chain recombines TRBV19 with TRBJ2-1; 10 nucleotides match TRBD2. The junction had 10 bases not matched to a gene; V was cut back by 6 bases and J by 5 bases. Germline CDR1 is LNHDA and CDR2 is SQIVND (reference sequence). CDR3 size: 16 residues. The CDR3 nucleotides read TGTGCCAGTAGCCTACTAGCGGGAAGTCGAGACAATGAGCAGTTCTTC. Protein product: CASSLLAGSRDNEQFF.

This sequence joins TRBV2 and TRBJ2-7, with 11 bases lining up with TRBD2. The CDR3 has 14 amino acids. Germline V CDR1 and CDR2: SNHLY, FYNNEI. J lost 4 bases, V lost 4 bases, and 3 bases had no gene match. CDR3 sequence reads: CASSGLAGIYEQYF. The DNA of the CDR3 is TGTGCCAGCAGTGGACTAGCGGGGATTTACGAGCAGTACTTC.

This chain connects TRBV20-1 to TRBJ1-1; a possible D gene is TRBD1 (5 bases). Per germline, CDR1 DFQATT and CDR2 SNEGSKA (reference sequence). The CDR3 sequence is 14 residues long. V dropped 3 bases and J dropped 0 bases, with 11 bases sitting between them. CDR3 sequence reads: CSASRGQMNTEAFF. CDR3 nucleotide sequence: TGCAGTGCTAGTAGGGGCCAGATGAACACTGAAGCTTTCTTT.

This clone was counted a single time. V is TRBV5-6 and J is TRBJ2-1; 7 bases are a match to TRBD2. Germline lookup yields CDR1 SGHDT and CDR2 YYEEEE. After removal of 0 bases from V and 4 bases from J, the junction contained 4 bases not matched to a gene. This CDR3 comprises 15 residues. CDR3 in amino acids: CASSLEAGRYNEQFF. CDR3 bases: TGTGCCAGCAGCTTGGAAGCGGGGCGGTACAATGAGCAGTTCTTC. Filled out from reference TRBV5-6 and TRBJ2-1, the complete variable domain reads DAGVTQSPTHLIKTRGQQVTLRCSPKSGHDTVSWYQQALGQGPQFIFQYYEEEERQRGNFPDRFSGHQFPNYSSELNVNALLLGDSALYLCASSLEAGRYNEQFFGPGTRLTVL.

This clone occurred once. The rearrangement joins TRBV27 to TRBJ1-3; D is unclear. From germline, CDR1 is MNHEY and CDR2 SMNVEV (reference sequence). The V gene lost 4 bases and the J gene lost 4 bases, with 11 bases spanning the gap. There are 14 residues in the CDR3. The CDR3 DNA reads TGTGCCAGCAGTTCCCGGGTAGGAGGAAACACCATATATTTT. This translates into CASSSRVGGNTIYF.

The CDR3 DNA is TGTGCCAGCGAGTCCGGGGAGCTGTTTTTT. Translation gives CASESGELFF. The genes are TRBV6-5 and TRBJ2-2; D remains unclear. Germline V lookup: CDR1 MNHEY, CDR2 SVGAGI. Trimming cost V 8 bases and J 6 bases, with 4 bases left between them. CDR3 size: 10 residues.

As DNA, the CDR3 is TGTGCCAGCAGTTACCACGGCGGAACCTACGAGCAGTACTTC. Translation: CASSYHGGTYEQYF. The rearrangement links TRBV6-5 to TRBJ2-7; D gene ambiguous. Trimming took off 2 bases at V and 2 bases at J, with 10 bases between the two ends. The germline gives CDR1 MNHEY, CDR2 SVGAGI. This CDR3 spans 14 amino acids.

The chain joins TRBV28 to TRBJ1-5; possible D gene TRBD1, 6 bases. Germline values: CDR1 MDHEN, CDR2 SYDVKM. The CDR3 consists of 13 residues. V lost 7 bases, J lost 7 bases, and 14 bases lay in between. CDR3 sequence reads: CASTRTVGQPQHF. The CDR3 nucleotides read TGTGCCAGCACCCGGACAGTAGGCCAGCCCCAGCATTTT.

The CDR3 coding sequence is TGCGCCAGCAGCATACAGGGGATGAACACTGAAGCTTTCTTT. It codes for CASSIQGMNTEAFF. The rearrangement uses TRBV5-1 and TRBJ1-1, with 7 positions matching TRBD1. The CDR3 runs to 14 residues. V was clipped by 4 bases and J by 0 bases; unmatched bases: 3. Germline V gene lookup returns CDR1 SGHRS and CDR2 YFSETQ.

The CDR3 sequence is CASSLYGASIGELFF. The CDR3 DNA reads as TGTGCCAGCAGTTTATATGGGGCGTCGATCGGGGAGCTGTTTTTT. The chain couples TRBV28 to TRBJ2-2; perhaps TRBD1 as D (5 bases). Germline assignment: CDR1 MDHEN and CDR2 SYDVKM. Trimming took 1 base from V and 7 from J, leaving 13 bases between them. The CDR3 spans 15 residues.

This chain uses TRBV30 with TRBJ1-5; D ambiguous. V lost 0 bases and J 5 bases, leaving 8 bases between the germline ends. CDR1 GTSNPN and CDR2 SVGIG come from the germline V gene (reference sequence). The CDR3 is made up of 13 amino acids. The DNA of the CDR3 is TGTGCCTGGAGTGTACATCCTGATCAGCCCCAGCATTTT. Translated, it gives CAWSVHPDQPQHF. The full variable domain, with the rest looked up from reference TRBV30 and TRBJ1-5, is SQTIHQWPATLVQPVGSPLSLECTVEGTSNPNLYWYRQAAGRGLQLLFYSVGIGQISSEVPQNLSASRPQDRQFILSSKKLLLSDSGFYLCAWSVHPDQPQHFGDGTRLSIL.

This chain joins TRBV27 and TRBJ2-7; a weak D match, TRBD1 (5 bases). The V end was cut by 7 bases, the J end by 1 base, with 14 bases between. The germline gives CDR1 MNHEY, CDR2 SMNVEV (reference sequence). The length of the CDR3 is 14 residues. The CDR3 sequence is CASTNWGRSYEQYF. The CDR3 region has the DNA TGTGCCAGCACGAACTGGGGCCGTTCCTACGAGCAGTACTTC.

This chain uses TRBV19 with TRBJ2-5, with TRBD2 matching 8 bases. The CDR3 loop spans 16 amino acids. V dropped 5 bases and J dropped 1; count of bases not matched to a gene: 9. Per germline, CDR1 LNHDA and CDR2 SQIVND (reference sequence). CDR3: CASSLGLLAAQETQYF. CDR3 nucleotide sequence: TGTGCCAGTAGTCTGGGGCTACTAGCGGCCCAAGAGACCCAGTACTTC. Full variable domain (outside the CDR3, taken from reference TRBV19 and TRBJ2-5): DGGITQSPKYLFRKEGQNVTLSCEQNLNHDAMYWYRQDPGQGLRLIYYSQIVNDFQKGDIAEGYSVSREKKESFPLTVTSAQKNPTAFYLCASSLGLLAAQETQYFGPGTRLLVL.

This chain uses TRBV30 with TRBJ1-3; D gene unclear. This CDR3 comprises 14 residues. The germline gives CDR1 GTSNPN, CDR2 SVGIG (reference sequence). V was pared by 5 bases and J by 1 base, with 12 bases between. Here the CDR3 DNA reads TGTGCCTGGGGCCTCGGTGTATCTGGAAACACCATATATTTT. As protein: CAWGLGVSGNTIYF.

This rearrangement joins TRBV28 to TRBJ1-5; TRBD1 aligns across 10 bases. Germline V gene data show CDR1 as MDHEN and CDR2 as SYDVKM. The junction had 4 bases not matched to a gene; V was cut back by 5 bases and J by 0 bases. This CDR3 has 16 residues. For the CDR3, the DNA is TGTGCCAGCAGTACGGACAGGGGGTATAGCAATCAGCCCCAGCATTTT. Its protein is CASSTDRGYSNQPQHF. Full variable domain (missing parts from reference TRBV28 and TRBJ1-5): DVKVTQSSRYLVKRTGEKVFLECVQDMDHENMFWYRQDPGLGLRLIYFSYDVKMKEKGDIPEGYSVSREKKERFSLILESASTNQTSMYLCASSTDRGYSNQPQHFGDGTRLSIL.

The rearrangement joins TRBV13 to TRBJ2-2, with a possible D match to TRBD2 (5 bases). Trimming removed 5 bases at V and 7 bases at J, with 8 bases between. The CDR3 length is 12 residues. The germline gives CDR1 PRHDT, CDR2 FYEKMQ (reference sequence). For the CDR3, the DNA is TGTGCCAGCAGCCGGGGAGTCGGGGAGCTGTTTTTT. The encoded protein is CASSRGVGELFF.

This chain uses TRBV2 with TRBJ2-2; D is perhaps TRBD2 (5 bases). Trimming took off 4 bases at V and 6 bases at J, with 9 bases between the two ends. This CDR3 spans 13 amino acids. Looked up from germline, CDR1 is SNHLY and CDR2 is FYNNEI. The CDR3 protein is CASSVWESGELFF. The CDR3 DNA reads as TGTGCCAGCAGTGTGTGGGAGTCCGGGGAGCTGTTTTTT.

J is TRBJ2-7 and V is TRBV28, with TRBD1 identical over 9 bases. V gave up 6 bases and J gave up 9 bases; unmatched junction bases: 15. Germline V gives CDR1 MDHEN, CDR2 SYDVKM. CDR3 size: 15 residues. The CDR3 here is CASSSPGQGVQLQYF. In DNA form, the CDR3 reads TGTGCCAGCAGCAGCCCGGGACAGGGAGTACAGTTGCAGTACTTC.

The V gene is TRBV7-2, the J gene TRBJ1-1; possibly TRBD1 for D (6 bases). Per germline, CDR1 SGHTA and CDR2 FQGNSA. This CDR3 region has 14 residues. V was cut by 0 bases and J by 1 base, with 6 bases left in between. The CDR3 protein is CASSLAGANTEAFF. CDR3 bases: TGTGCCAGCAGCTTAGCGGGGGCGAACACTGAAGCTTTCTTT.

This clone was counted once. V usage is TRBV29-1 and J usage is TRBJ1-1; 7 nucleotides match TRBD1. This CDR3 is built from 12 residues. V dropped 6 bases and J dropped 6; count of bases not matched to a gene: 7. Germline CDR1 reads SQVTM; CDR2 reads ANQGSEA. CDR3 DNA sequence: TGCAGCGTGCGTGACACAGGGGCTGAAGCTTTCTTT. Translation: CSVRDTGAEAFF.